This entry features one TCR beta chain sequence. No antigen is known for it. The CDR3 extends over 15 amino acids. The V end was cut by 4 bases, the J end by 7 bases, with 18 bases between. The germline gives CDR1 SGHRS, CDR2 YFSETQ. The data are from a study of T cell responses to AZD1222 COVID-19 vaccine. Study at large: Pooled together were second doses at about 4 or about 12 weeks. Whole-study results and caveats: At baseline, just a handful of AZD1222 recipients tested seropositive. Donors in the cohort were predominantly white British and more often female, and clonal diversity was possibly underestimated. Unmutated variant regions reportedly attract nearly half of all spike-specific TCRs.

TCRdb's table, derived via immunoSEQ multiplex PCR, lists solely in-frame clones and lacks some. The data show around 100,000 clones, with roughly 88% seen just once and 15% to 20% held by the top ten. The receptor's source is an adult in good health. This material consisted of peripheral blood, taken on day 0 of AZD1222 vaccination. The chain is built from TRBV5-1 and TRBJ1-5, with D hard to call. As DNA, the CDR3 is TGCGCCAGCAGCGCGGGTGTAGTAATAGGCCAGCCCCAGCATTTT. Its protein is CASSAGVVIGQPQHF.